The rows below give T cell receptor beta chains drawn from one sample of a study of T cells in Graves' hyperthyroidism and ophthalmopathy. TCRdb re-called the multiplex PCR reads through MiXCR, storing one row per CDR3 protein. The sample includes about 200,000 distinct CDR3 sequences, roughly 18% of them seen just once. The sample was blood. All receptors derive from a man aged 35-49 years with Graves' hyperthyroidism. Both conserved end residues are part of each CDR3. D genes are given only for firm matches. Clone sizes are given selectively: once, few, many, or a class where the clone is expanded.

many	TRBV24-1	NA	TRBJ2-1	CATSDMGRSSYNEQFF
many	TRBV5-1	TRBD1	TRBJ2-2	CASRTGTGDTGELFF
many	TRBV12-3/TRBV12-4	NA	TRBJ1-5	CASSLGLGNQPQHF
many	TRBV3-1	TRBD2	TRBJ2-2	CASSQGGGAGELFF
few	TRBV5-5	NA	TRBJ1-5	CASSQRQDSNQPQHF
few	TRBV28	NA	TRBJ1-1	CASSGVGAGTGTEAFF
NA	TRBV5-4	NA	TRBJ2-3	CASRKGGDTQYF
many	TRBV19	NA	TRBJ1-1	CASSIRLGGTEAFF
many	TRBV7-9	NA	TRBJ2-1	CASSLARAGPGNEQFF
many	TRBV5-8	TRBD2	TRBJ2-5	CASSRGGAPETQYF
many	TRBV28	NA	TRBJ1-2	CASCLDGYGYTF
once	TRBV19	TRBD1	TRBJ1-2	CASSIAGTGGYGYTF
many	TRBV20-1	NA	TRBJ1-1	CSARGIRAVTEAFF
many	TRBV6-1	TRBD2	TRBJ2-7	CASRHQGRGANEQYF
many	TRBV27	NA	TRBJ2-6	CASSPTGANVLTF
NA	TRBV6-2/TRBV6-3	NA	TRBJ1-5	CASSLQPNQPQHF
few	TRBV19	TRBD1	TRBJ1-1	CASSTRTGSNTEAFF
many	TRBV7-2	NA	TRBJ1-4	CASSSKGDYEKLFF
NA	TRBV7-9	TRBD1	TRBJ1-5	CASSLLPGTGVTRSGQPQHF
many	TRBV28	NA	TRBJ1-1	CASQSRGQNTEAFF
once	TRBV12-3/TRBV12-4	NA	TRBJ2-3	CASTTTGLLPTDTQYF
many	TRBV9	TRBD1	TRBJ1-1	CASSVGRQGGTEAFF
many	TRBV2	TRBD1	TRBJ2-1	CASSATRTGDHNEQFF
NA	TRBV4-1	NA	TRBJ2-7	CASSQDSQATGEQYF
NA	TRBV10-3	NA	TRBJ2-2	CAISESTRVPTGELFF
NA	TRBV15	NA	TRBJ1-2	CATSRELLGGGVVGYTF
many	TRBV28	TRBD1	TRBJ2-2	CASSTSGGVGELFF
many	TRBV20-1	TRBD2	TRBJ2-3	CSASNSGGAADTQYF